This T cell receptor (beta chain) was captured by sequencing in a study of blood T cells in healthy people across ages. A J-beta primer mix and a sample-barcoded 5' primer were used in a second PCR of roughly 6 to 11 cycles. TCRdb ran MiXCR on the 5' RACE reads and lists one entry per CDR3 protein. The table lists roughly 1,700,000 distinct CDR3 sequences, roughly 27% of them singletons. Remarks on this clonotype: A much larger clone sits a single nucleotide away, making a read error possible.

CDR3 length: 14 amino acids. J gave up 3 bases and V 6 bases, and 7 bases lay outside the gene matches. Germline values: CDR1 DFQATT, CDR2 SNEGSKA (reference sequence). Specimen: blood. This clonotype originated in a woman in her 30s in good health. The chain combines TRBV20-1 with TRBJ2-3; 9 bases agree with TRBD1. CDR3 amino acids: CSAPDRGWTDTQYF. The CDR3, as DNA: TGCAGTGCCCCGGACAGGGGATGGACAGATACGCAGTATTTT.